A single T cell receptor beta chain is shown here with its context. The antigen remains undetermined. The entry originates in a study of blood T cells in healthy people across ages. The authors ran a second PCR of roughly 6 to 12 cycles using a sample-barcoded 5' primer and a J-beta primer mix. TCRdb re-analysed the 5' RACE reads in MiXCR, keeping a single row per CDR3 protein. The profile shows 1 million or so distinct CDR3 sequences, 40% to 50% of them singletons. Overall study results and limits: Getting older went along with TCR beta diversity per million T cells dropping roughly linearly.

Trimming pared 3 bases from V and 5 bases from J, leaving 10 bases between. This CDR3 comprises 12 residues. Per germline, CDR1 SQVTM and CDR2 ANQGSEA. Sequencing used blood. The V call is TRBV29-1, the J call TRBJ2-5, with unresolved D. This sequence was found in an older woman in good health. Here the CDR3 reads CSVDDLGETQYF. The CDR3, as DNA: TGCAGCGTTGACGACCTTGGGGAGACCCAGTACTTC.